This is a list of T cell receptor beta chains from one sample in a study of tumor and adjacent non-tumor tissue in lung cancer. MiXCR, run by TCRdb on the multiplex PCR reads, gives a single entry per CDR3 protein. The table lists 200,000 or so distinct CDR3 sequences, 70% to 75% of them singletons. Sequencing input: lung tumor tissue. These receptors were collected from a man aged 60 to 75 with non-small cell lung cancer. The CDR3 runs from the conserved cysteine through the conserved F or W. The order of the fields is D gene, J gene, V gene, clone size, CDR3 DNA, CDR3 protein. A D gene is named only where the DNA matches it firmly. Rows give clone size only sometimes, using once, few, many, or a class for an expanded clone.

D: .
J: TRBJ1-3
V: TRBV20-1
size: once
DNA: TGCAATGCTAGAGATCGGCGGGGGGGAAACACCATAAATTTT
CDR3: CNARDRRGGNTINF

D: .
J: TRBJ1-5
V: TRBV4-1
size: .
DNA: TGCGTCAGCAGCCAGGTCAGACATGGGGGGGGCGGTCAGCCCCATCATTTT
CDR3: CVSSQVRHGGGGQPHHF

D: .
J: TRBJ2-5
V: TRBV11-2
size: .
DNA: TGTGCCAGCAGCCCCAGTTGGGGGGACCAAGAGACCCGGTACTTC
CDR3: CASSPSWGDQETRYF

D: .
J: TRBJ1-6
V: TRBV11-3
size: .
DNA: TGTGCCAGCAGCTCCGGCGGGAGAGGGTTACATTCACCCCTCTACTTT
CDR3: CASSSGGRGLHSPLYF

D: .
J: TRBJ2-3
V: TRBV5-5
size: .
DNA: TGTGCCAGCAGCATTGGCACAGAAACGCAGTATTTT
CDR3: CASSIGTETQYF

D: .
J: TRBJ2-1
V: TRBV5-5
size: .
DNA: TGTGCCAGCAGCTTCTCTGGCGCTTCCTACGATGAGCAGTTCTTC
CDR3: CASSFSGASYDEQFF

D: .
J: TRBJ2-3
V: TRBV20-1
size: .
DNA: TGCAGTTCTACCAGCGGGTCTAGCACAGATACGCAGTATTTT
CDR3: CSSTSGSSTDTQYF

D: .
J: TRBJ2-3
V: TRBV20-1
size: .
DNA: TGCAGTGCTAGTCCCCTCGAGGGTCTGGCCACAGATACGCAGTATTTT
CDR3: CSASPLEGLATDTQYF

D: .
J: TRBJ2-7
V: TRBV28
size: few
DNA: TGTGCCAGCAGATCGACCGGGCGGAACGAGCAGTACTTC
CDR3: CASRSTGRNEQYF

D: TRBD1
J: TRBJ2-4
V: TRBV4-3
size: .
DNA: TGCGCCAGCAGCCAAGATCGGGACAGGGGAAACATTCAGCACTTC
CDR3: CASSQDRDRGNIQHF

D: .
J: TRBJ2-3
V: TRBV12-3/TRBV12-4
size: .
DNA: TGTGCCAGCAGTTTGGCGGGCAGGGAGATGACAGATACGCAGTATTTT
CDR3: CASSLAGREMTDTQYF

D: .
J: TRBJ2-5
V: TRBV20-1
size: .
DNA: TGCAGTGCTATCGAGGGGTTACAAGAGCCCCAGTACTTC
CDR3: CSAIEGLQEPQYF

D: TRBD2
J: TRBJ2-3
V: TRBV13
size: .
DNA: TGTGCCAGAAGCCCGGGGGGACCTAGCACGGATACGCAGTATTTT
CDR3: CARSPGGPSTDTQYF

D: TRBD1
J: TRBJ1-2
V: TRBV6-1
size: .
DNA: TGTGCCAGCAGTCAAGTGGCCGGGACAGGGTATGGCTACACCTTC
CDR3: CASSQVAGTGYGYTF

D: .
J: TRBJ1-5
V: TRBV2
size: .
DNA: TGTGCCAGCAACATTGACAGACGCAATCAGCCCCAGCATTTT
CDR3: CASNIDRRNQPQHF

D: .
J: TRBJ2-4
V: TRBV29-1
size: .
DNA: TGCAGCGTTGAACACCCGGGGGGGGGCAGGGGGGCCAAAAACATTCAGTATTTC
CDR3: CSVEHPGGGRGAKNIQYF

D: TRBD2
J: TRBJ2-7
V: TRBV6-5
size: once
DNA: TGTGCCAGCAGTCTCGTGACTAGCGGGGGGACCTACGAGCAGTATTTC
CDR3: CASSLVTSGGTYEQYF

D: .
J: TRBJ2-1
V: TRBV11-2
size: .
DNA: TGTGCCAGCACCCCCCACGGGGTGGCCGGCGGGGTCTACAATGAGCAGTTCTTC
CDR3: CASTPHGVAGGVYNEQFF

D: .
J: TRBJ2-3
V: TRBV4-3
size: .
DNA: TGCACCAGCAGCCAAGTGGCAGGGGTGAGAGATACGCAGTATTTT
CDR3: CTSSQVAGVRDTQYF